One T cell receptor beta chain is described in this entry. The antigen is undetermined. This sample is drawn from a study of T cells in Graves' hyperthyroidism and ophthalmopathy. The CDR3 consists of 17 residues. The V gene lost 0 bases and the J gene lost 2 bases, with 16 bases spanning the gap. Per germline, CDR1 ENHRY and CDR2 SYGVKD. The source material, RNA transcripts, was used to amplify TCR beta CDR3 regions. The TCR CDR3 was amplified in a first-round RT-PCR using the HTBI primer set. TCRdb fed the multiplex PCR reads into MiXCR, producing one record per CDR3 protein. Among about 480,000 distinct CDR3 sequences listed, approximately 24% were seen once. General study results and limits: In validation, the model predicted ophthalmopathy. These predictions came a median about 6.8 months before onset.

The sequencing input was blood. The clonotype originates from a woman in her 30s with Graves' ophthalmopathy. The chain employs TRBV10-3 and TRBJ2-5; no clear D gene. The CDR3 bases are TGTGCCATCAGTGAGTCGGTCGGGTCGCCGGGTCAAGAGACCCAGTACTTC. It is translated as CAISESVGSPGQETQYF.